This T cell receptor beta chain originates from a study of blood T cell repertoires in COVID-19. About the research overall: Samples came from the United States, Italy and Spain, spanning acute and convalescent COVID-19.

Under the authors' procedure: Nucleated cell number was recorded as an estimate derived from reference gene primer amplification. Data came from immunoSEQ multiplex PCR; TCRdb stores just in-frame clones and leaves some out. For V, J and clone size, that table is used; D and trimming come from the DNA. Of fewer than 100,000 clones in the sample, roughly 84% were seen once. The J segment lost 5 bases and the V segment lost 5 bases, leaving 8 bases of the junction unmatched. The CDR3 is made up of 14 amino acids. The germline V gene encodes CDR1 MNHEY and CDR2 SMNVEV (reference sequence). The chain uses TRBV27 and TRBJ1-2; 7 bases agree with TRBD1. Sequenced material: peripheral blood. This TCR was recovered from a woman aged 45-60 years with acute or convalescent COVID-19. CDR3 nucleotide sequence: TGTGCCAGCAGTCCCCTCCCAGGGGGGTATGGCTACACCTTC. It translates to CASSPLPGGYGYTF.